One and the same sample provided the 8 T cell receptor beta chains below, sequenced in a study of identical twins. TCRdb itself ran the 5' RACE reads through MiXCR, one entry per CDR3 protein. The sample gives 650,000 to 800,000 distinct CDR3 sequences, around 8.3% of which show up once; approximately 0.94% is in the top ten. The sample also formed part of further work on yellow fever vaccine responses in identical twins.

The sequencing input was PBMCs. Source of these receptors: a woman under 30 in good health.

This rearrangement joins TRBV29-1 to TRBJ2-1, with D possibly TRBD1 on 6 matching bases. Germline values: CDR1 SQVTM, CDR2 ANQGSEA. The CDR3 covers 12 residues. V was shortened by 8 bases and J by 6 bases, with 14 bases between the two germline ends. In DNA, the CDR3 is TGCAGCCCTAGGACAGATATCAATGAGCAGTTCTTC. It yields the protein CSPRTDINEQFF.

In this sample, this clonotype turned up many times. At one of its ends the junction is not consistent with the germline gene, which may arise from a read error. The chain combines TRBV7-7 with TRBJ2-4; possibly TRBD2 for D (6 bases). The CDR3 covers 17 residues. Germline CDR1 is SSHAT and CDR2 is FNYEAQ (reference sequence). The CDR3 DNA reads as TGTGCTAGCAGCTCCTGTCACGTCGGGAGAGAGAGGAACATTCAGTACTTC. As protein: CASSSCHVGRERNIQYF.

The V call is TRBV6-1, the J call TRBJ2-5; 7 nucleotides match TRBD1. J gave up 1 base and V 6 bases, and 8 bases lay outside the gene matches. CDR1 MNHNS and CDR2 SASEGT come from the germline V gene. The CDR3 runs to 15 residues. The CDR3 protein is CASRGTRDSQETQYF. The CDR3 nucleotides read TGTGCCAGCAGAGGTACTCGGGACAGCCAAGAGACCCAGTACTTC.

Ten or more counts support this clonotype. This chain links TRBV7-9 with TRBJ2-5, with D tentatively TRBD1 or TRBD2 (5 bases each). The CDR3 sequence is 17 residues long. The germline V gene encodes CDR1 SEHNR and CDR2 FQNEAQ (reference sequence). V lost 7 bases, J lost 1 base, and 22 bases lay in between. CDR3 nucleotides: TGTGCCAGCACCTCCGGAATGGGGGTTCAAAGCCAAGAGACCCAGTACTTC. Its translation: CASTSGMGVQSQETQYF.

This clonotype has just a few counts. This chain links TRBV6-2 or TRBV6-3 with TRBJ2-1, with D possibly being TRBD1 (5 bases). CDR1 is MNHEY, CDR2 SVGEGT, per germline. CDR3 size: 15 residues. Trimming took 8 bases from V and 12 from J, leaving 26 bases between them. CDR3 coding DNA: TGTGCCAGCTCCCTTTTTACTGGGGCCGGGTGGTCGCAGTTCTTC. It specifies CASSLFTGAGWSQFF.

This clonotype turned up a few times. The chain recombines TRBV12-3 or TRBV12-4 with TRBJ2-2; D might be TRBD2 (5 bases). This CDR3 has 16 amino acids. With 3 bases removed from V and 2 bases from J, the gap between germline ends came to 13 bases. The CDR3, as DNA: TGTGCCAGCAGTTTCCTGGCTAGCAGAAACACCGGGGAGCTGTTTTTT. This sequence encodes CASSFLASRNTGELFF.

This clonotype was detected a few times. The chain links TRBV5-1 to TRBJ1-1, with unresolved D. The V and J ends lost 0 bases and 3 bases respectively, with 9 bases between them. CDR1 is SGHRS, CDR2 YFSETQ, per germline. This CDR3 spans 14 amino acids. CDR3 bases: TGCGCCAGCAGCTTGGCGGGATTCGACACTGAAGCTTTCTTT. It is translated as CASSLAGFDTEAFF.

This clonotype was seen a handful of times. The chain joins TRBV6-2 or TRBV6-3 to TRBJ2-2; D may be TRBD1 or TRBD2 (5 bases each). Germline-derived CDR1 and CDR2 are MNHEY and SVGEGT. Trimming removed 8 bases at V and 7 bases at J, with 17 bases between. The CDR3 consists of 14 residues. As DNA, the CDR3 is TGTGCCAGCGAGCGGCCAGGCGGACACGGGGAGCTGTTTTTT. It translates to CASERPGGHGELFF.